Listed here are 24 T cell receptor beta chains from one sample, sequenced in a study of blood T cell repertoires in COVID-19. The repertoire was sequenced with immunoSEQ multiplex PCR; TCRdb's copy has only in-frame clones and lacks some. The sample lists 60,000 to 75,000 clones; almost 85% were seen once. The sequenced material came from peripheral blood. The receptors were sampled from a human donor in a cohort sampled during active COVID-19.

J is TRBJ1-6 and V is TRBV12-3 or TRBV12-4; D unclear. V lost 5 bases and J lost 12, with 8 bases in between. The length of the CDR3 is 11 residues. The CDR3 reads CASSRTGPLHF. Written as DNA, the CDR3 is TGTGCCAGCAGTCGCACGGGACCCCTCCACTTT.

The rearrangement joins TRBV3-1 (or the pseudogene TRBV3-2) to TRBJ1-1, with no clear D. Germline CDR1 reads LGHDT; CDR2 reads YNNKEL (reference sequence). This CDR3 comprises 13 residues. The V end was cut by 2 bases, the J end by 5 bases, with 9 bases between. The CDR3 loop is CASSQLEGTEAFF. In DNA, the CDR3 is TGTGCCAGCAGCCAATTGGAGGGTACTGAAGCTTTCTTT.

V gene TRBV5-1 combines with J gene TRBJ1-6; 7 nucleotides match TRBD1. Germline-derived CDR1 and CDR2 are SGHRS and YFSETQ. The CDR3 sequence is 14 residues long. The trim removed 5 bases at V and 8 bases at J, leaving 7 bases unmatched. The CDR3 loop reads CASREGAGDSPLHF. The DNA of the CDR3 is TGCGCCAGCAGAGAGGGGGCTGGCGATTCACCCCTCCACTTT.

This rearrangement joins TRBV5-1 to TRBJ2-5; D is perhaps TRBD2 (7 bases). The CDR3 length is 14 residues. Germline lookup yields CDR1 SGHRS and CDR2 YFSETQ. With 7 bases removed from V and 5 bases from J, the gap between germline ends came to 18 bases. Written as DNA, the CDR3 is TGCGCCAGCGGGCCGGGGGGCGCGGTTGAGACCCAGTACTTC. This sequence encodes CASGPGGAVETQYF. Variable domain in full (rest from reference TRBV5-1 and TRBJ2-5): KAGVTQTPRYLIKTRGQQVTLSCSPISGHRSVSWYQQTPGQGLQFLFEYFSETQRNKGNFPGRFSGRQFSNSRSEMNVSTLELGDSALYLCASGPGGAVETQYFGPGTRLLVL.

The chain joins TRBV27 to TRBJ1-5, with 9 bases aligning to TRBD1. Germline assignment: CDR1 MNHEY and CDR2 SMNVEV (reference sequence). This CDR3 spans 13 amino acids. Trimming took 11 bases from V and 2 from J; bases not matched to a gene: 4. CDR3 residues: CASGQGRNQPQHF. CDR3 sequence (DNA): TGTGCCTCGGGACAGGGTCGCAATCAGCCCCAGCATTTT.

V usage is TRBV5-1 and J usage is TRBJ2-1, with 7 positions matching TRBD1. J lost 4 bases, V lost 4 bases, and 8 bases had no gene match. Germline V CDR1 and CDR2: SGHRS, YFSETQ. The CDR3 has 15 residues. Written as DNA, the CDR3 is TGCGCCAGCAGCCCAACCGGGACAGAGTACAATGAGCAGTTCTTC. Translated: CASSPTGTEYNEQFF. The full variable domain, in which reference TRBV5-1 and TRBJ2-1 provide the parts outside the CDR3, is KAGVTQTPRYLIKTRGQQVTLSCSPISGHRSVSWYQQTPGQGLQFLFEYFSETQRNKGNFPGRFSGRQFSNSRSEMNVSTLELGDSALYLCASSPTGTEYNEQFFGPGTRLTVL.

The chain recombines TRBV10-3 with TRBJ2-1; 7 bases are a match to TRBD2. This CDR3 region has 14 residues. J gave up 10 bases and V 2 bases, and 8 bases lay outside the gene matches. Looked up from germline, CDR1 is ENHRY and CDR2 is SYGVKD. The CDR3 reads CAISERTRGVEQFF. CDR3 nucleotides: TGTGCCATCAGTGAGCGGACTAGGGGAGTGGAGCAGTTCTTC.

This chain joins TRBV7-8 and TRBJ2-3, with 9 bases identical to TRBD2. Germline V gene lookup returns CDR1 SGHVS and CDR2 FQNEAQ. The CDR3 is 15 residues long. The V and J ends lost 3 bases and 4 bases, in that order; junction bases with no gene match: 5. CDR3 region: CASSFGSGGSDTQYF. The DNA for the CDR3 is TGTGCCAGCAGCTTTGGTAGCGGGGGATCAGATACGCAGTATTTT.

The CDR3 spells CATSRDQGSNTGELFF. The CDR3, as DNA: TGTGCCACCAGCAGAGATCAGGGCTCGAACACCGGGGAGCTGTTTTTT. The V and J genes are TRBV15 and TRBJ2-2, with a weak D call TRBD1 (5 bases). V lost 0 bases, J lost 0 bases, and 8 bases lay in between. CDR3 length: 16 amino acids. Germline V gives CDR1 LNHNV, CDR2 YYDKDF (reference sequence).

This clone is a singleton in its sample. Here the CDR3 reads CASSPPQSYEQYF. In DNA form, the CDR3 reads TGTGCCAGCTCACCACCACAGTCCTACGAGCAGTACTTC. The V and J genes are TRBV18 and TRBJ2-7; D unresolved. CDR3 length: 13 amino acids. The V gene's germline CDR1 is KGHSH and CDR2 LQKENI. The V end was cut by 0 bases, the J end by 1 base, with 4 bases between.

The V and J genes are TRBV6-5 and TRBJ1-4; D is perhaps TRBD1 (5 bases). Germline V gene data show CDR1 as MNHEY and CDR2 as SVGAGI. This CDR3 comprises 15 residues. The V gene lost 6 bases and the J gene lost 8 bases, with 19 bases spanning the gap. CDR3 sequence reads: CASRDTGTGDEKLFF. CDR3 DNA: TGTGCCAGCAGAGATACCGGGACTGGTGACGAAAAACTGTTTTTT.

The chain links TRBV5-1 to TRBJ2-5, with 11 nucleotides matching TRBD2. Germline lookup yields CDR1 SGHRS and CDR2 YFSETQ. The CDR3 has 17 amino acids. The V gene end was trimmed by 2 bases and the J gene end by 2 bases; junction bases not matched to a gene: 8. The CDR3 loop is CASSFGGRLAGQETQYF. CDR3 bases: TGCGCCAGCAGCTTTGGGGGGAGACTAGCGGGGCAAGAGACCCAGTACTTC.

This clone appeared once. This chain uses TRBV15 with TRBJ1-6, with a weak D call TRBD1 (5 bases). This CDR3 spans 13 amino acids. Germline V CDR1 and CDR2: LNHNV, YYDKDF (reference sequence). Between the trimmed V and J ends, which lost 4 bases and 10 bases, there was a span of 11 bases. The CDR3 loop reads CATSTLRGSPLHF. The DNA for the CDR3 is TGTGCCACCAGCACATTACGGGGGTCACCCCTCCACTTT. Combining the CDR3 with reference TRBV15 and TRBJ1-6 gives the whole variable domain DAMVIQNPRYQVTQFGKPVTLSCSQTLNHNVMYWYQQKSSQAPKLLFHYYDKDFNNEADTPDNFQSRRPNTSFCFLDIRSPGLGDTAMYLCATSTLRGSPLHFGNGTRLTVT.

J is TRBJ2-7 and V is TRBV10-1; 13 bases fit TRBD2. Germline V gene lookup returns CDR1 WNHNN and CDR2 SYGVQD (reference sequence). CDR3 length: 16 residues. V lost 2 bases and J lost 4; bases outside the gene matches: 5. This chain's CDR3 is CASSEITSGGEYEQYF. CDR3 nucleotide sequence: TGCGCCAGCAGTGAGATAACTAGCGGGGGGGAATACGAGCAGTACTTC.

The chain employs TRBV27 and TRBJ2-7; the match to TRBD1 covers 9 bases. The CDR3 contains 14 residues. With 5 bases clipped from V and 5 bases from J, the junction kept 7 bases outside the gene matches. The germline gives CDR1 MNHEY, CDR2 SMNVEV (reference sequence). CDR3 nucleotides: TGTGCCAGCAGTCCGGGACAGGGAAGCCACGAGCAGTACTTC. Its translation is CASSPGQGSHEQYF.

V usage is TRBV12-2 and J usage is TRBJ2-2; TRBD2 is the table's D call and was not checked against the DNA. TRBV12-2 is noted as a pseudogene. This CDR3 has 14 residues. CDR3 in DNA: TGTGCAAGTCGCCTTAGCGGCCAAACCGGGGAGCTGTTTTTT. Its protein product is CASRLSGQTGELFF.

The chain employs TRBV4-1 and TRBJ1-2; possible D gene TRBD1, 6 bases. V lost 1 base, J lost 4 bases, and 10 bases lay in between. Germline CDR1 and CDR2: MGHRA and YSYEKL. The CDR3 is made up of 14 amino acids. Written as DNA, the CDR3 is TGCGCCAGCAGCCAAGTTGGACAGACCTATGGCTACACCTTC. Protein: CASSQVGQTYGYTF.

The sample holds a few counts of this clone. The rearrangement joins TRBV10-2 to TRBJ1-5; no reliable D call. Trimming pared 4 bases from V and 1 base from J, leaving 11 bases between. Looked up from germline, CDR1 is WSHSY and CDR2 is SAAADI. This CDR3 spans 15 amino acids. The CDR3 nucleotides read TGCGCCAGCAGTGTGTACAGTGCCAGCAATCAGCCCCAGCATTTT. This translates into CASSVYSASNQPQHF.

The chain uses TRBV29-1 and TRBJ2-5, with 9 bases identical to TRBD2. CDR1 SQVTM and CDR2 ANQGSEA come from the germline V gene. Trimming at V came to 4 bases and at J to 1 base, leaving 4 bases not matched to a gene. The CDR3 is 14 residues long. The CDR3 protein is CSVVRGGGQETQYF. The CDR3 DNA reads TGCAGCGTTGTCCGCGGGGGGGGCCAAGAGACCCAGTACTTC.

The chain is built from TRBV24-1 and TRBJ2-1, with D perhaps matching TRBD2 (5 bases). CDR3 length: 15 residues. Trimming stripped 4 bases from V and 5 bases from J, with 14 bases between. Germline V gene sequence: CDR1 KGHDR, CDR2 SFDVKD. The CDR3 protein is CATSDPSSGDNEQFF. DNA of the CDR3: TGTGCCACCAGTGACCCCTCGTCCGGGGACAATGAGCAGTTCTTC.

The V gene is TRBV5-4, the J gene TRBJ2-6, with TRBD1 matching 10 bases. J lost 1 base, V lost 4 bases, and 5 bases had no gene match. The CDR3 runs to 17 residues. Per the germline V gene, CDR1 is SGHNT and CDR2 is YYREEE (reference sequence). The CDR3 bases are TGTGCCAGCAGCGCCGGGACAGGGGTATCTGGGGCCAACGTCCTGACTTTC. Protein product: CASSAGTGVSGANVLTF.

This rearrangement joins TRBV7-9 to TRBJ2-7, with 9 bases fitting TRBD1. Trimming took 5 bases from V and 5 from J; bases not matched to a gene: 7. Germline V gene sequence: CDR1 SEHNR, CDR2 FQNEAQ (reference sequence). CDR3 length equals 14 residues. In DNA form, the CDR3 reads TGTGCCAGCAGCCCGCGGGACAGGGTTCACGAGCAGTACTTC. It codes for CASSPRDRVHEQYF.

The chain joins TRBV6-4 to TRBJ1-3; 8 bases fit TRBD1. The V gene end was trimmed by 0 bases and the J gene end by 0 bases; junction bases not matched to a gene: 7. This CDR3 region has 18 residues. CDR1 is MRHNA and CDR2 is SNTAGT in the germline V gene. As DNA, the CDR3 is TGTGCCAGCAGTGACTCGCGGACAGGGCACAACTCTGGAAACACCATATATTTT. It is translated as CASSDSRTGHNSGNTIYF.

The chain's CDR3 is CASSLLGTGELFF. The CDR3 nucleotides read TGTGCCAGCAGTTTACTAGGTACCGGGGAGCTGTTTTTT. The V call is TRBV27, the J call TRBJ2-2; no firm D call. V was pared by 2 bases and J by 5 bases, with 6 bases between. This CDR3 is 13 amino acids long. Germline V CDR1 and CDR2: MNHEY, SMNVEV (reference sequence).